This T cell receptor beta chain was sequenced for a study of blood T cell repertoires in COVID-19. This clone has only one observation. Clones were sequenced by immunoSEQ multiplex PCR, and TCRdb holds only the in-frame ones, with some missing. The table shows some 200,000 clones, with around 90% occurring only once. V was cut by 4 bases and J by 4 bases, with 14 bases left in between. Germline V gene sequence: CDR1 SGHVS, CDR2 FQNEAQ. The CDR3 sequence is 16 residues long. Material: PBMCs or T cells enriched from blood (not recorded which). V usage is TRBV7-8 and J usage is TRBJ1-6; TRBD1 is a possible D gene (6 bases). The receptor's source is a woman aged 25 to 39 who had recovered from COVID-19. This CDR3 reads CASSSEGGGYNSPLHF. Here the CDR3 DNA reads TGTGCCAGCAGCTCTGAGGGAGGGGGATATAATTCACCCCTCCACTTT.